This TCR beta chain was found in a study of T-cell reconstitution after alpha-beta-depleted transplantation in children. The study, taken as a whole, reports: One year after transplant, T-cell counts and diversity came mostly from newly produced T cells. The origin of alpha-beta T cells about two months after transplant was reportedly several hundred expanded graft clones. Some patients' high day-60 TCRbeta diversity was attributed to recipient cells surviving conditioning.

Trimming cost V 8 bases and J 4 bases; bases outside gene matches: 9. Germline CDR1 is DFQATT and CDR2 is SNEGSKA (reference sequence). The CDR3 covers 13 residues. This clonotype came up many times. The antigen is undetermined. Library preparation (for TCRbeta) was performed with unique molecular identifiers. TCRdb independently ran MiXCR on the PCR reads; one entry per CDR3 protein. Among 440,000 or so distinct CDR3 sequences listed, 43% were seen once. The chain is built from TRBV20-1 and TRBJ2-3, with 7 positions matching TRBD2. The receptor was isolated from a girl aged 2-10 years with aplastic anemia, due to receive a stem cell transplant. Here the sequenced sample was PBMCs, taken before TCRalphabeta/CD19-depleted stem cell transplant. CDR3 DNA: TGCAGTTTTGCGGCGGGAGTCGCAGATACGCAGTATTTT. It is translated as CSFAAGVADTQYF.